This is a list of T cell receptor beta chains from one sample in a study of T cell responses to AZD1222 COVID-19 vaccine. Clones were read by immunoSEQ multiplex PCR, and TCRdb kept only the in-frame ones, dropping some. The table lists more than 150,000 clones, just under 90% of them singletons. The sequencing used peripheral blood, collected on day 0 of AZD1222 vaccination. These receptors all come from an adult in good health. Both conserved end residues are part of each CDR3. The D gene is left open where the match is weak. Size values are once, few and many counts, or a class for expanded clones, and some rows have none.

j_gene | d_gene | v_gene | abundance | len | CDR3nt | CDR3aa
TRBJ2-2 | NA | TRBV9 | NA | 17 | TGTGCCAGCAGCGTAGATGCTGGCGGAGCGAACACCGGGGAGCTGTTTTTT | CASSVDAGGANTGELFF
TRBJ2-1 | TRBD2 | TRBV24-1 | once | 16 | TGTGCCACCAGTGACCGCGGGGGGCACTCCTACAATGAGCAGTTCTTC | CATSDRGGHSYNEQFF
TRBJ2-1 | NA | TRBV7-9 | NA | 16 | TGTGCCAGCAGCTCGGCGCGGGCGGCCCGCTACAATGAGCAGTTCTTC | CASSSARAARYNEQFF
TRBJ1-2 | NA | TRBV2 | NA | 14 | TGTGCCAGCAGTGAATCGGGCAACAACTATGGCTACACCTTC | CASSESGNNYGYTF
TRBJ2-3 | NA | TRBV6-2/TRBV6-3 | NA | 14 | TGTGCCAGCAGTTACCCCCTAGTGGGCGAGGTGCAGTATTTT | CASSYPLVGEVQYF
TRBJ1-1 | TRBD1 | TRBV12-5 | NA | 15 | TGTGCTAGTGGCCCCGGGACAGCGGAAAACACTGAAGCTTTCTTT | CASGPGTAENTEAFF
TRBJ2-1 | NA | TRBV6-6 | NA | 13 | TGTGCCAGCAGTTCCCACTCGGCCAATGAGCAGTTCTTC | CASSSHSANEQFF
TRBJ1-5 | NA | TRBV6-5 | NA | 13 | TGTGCCAGCAGTTACGATAGGACTCAGCCCCAGCATTTT | CASSYDRTQPQHF
TRBJ2-7 | NA | TRBV10-3 | NA | 12 | TGTGCCATCAGTGCTAGTCTTCTCGAGCAGTACTTC | CAISASLLEQYF
TRBJ2-7 | TRBD1 | TRBV29-1 | NA | 15 | TGCAGCGTTGAAGGGGACAGGGGGTATGCCTACGAGCAGTACTTC | CSVEGDRGYAYEQYF
TRBJ1-6 | TRBD1 | TRBV2 | NA | 17 | TGTGCCAGCACCGACCAACAGGGGATCCTGTCTAATTCACCCCTCCACTTT | CASTDQQGILSNSPLHF
TRBJ2-7 | NA | TRBV5-1 | NA | 16 | TGCGCCAGCAGCTTGGCAACCGGGACACATAGCTACGAGCAGTACTTC | CASSLATGTHSYEQYF
TRBJ2-7 | NA | TRBV11-1 | NA | 13 | TGTGCCAGCAGCTTATGGACTGGATACGAGCAGTACTTC | CASSLWTGYEQYF
TRBJ2-1 | NA | TRBV9 | NA | 12 | TGTGCCAGCAGCTCAAATAACAATGAGCAGTTCTTC | CASSSNNNEQFF
TRBJ2-7 | TRBD2 | TRBV7-2 | once | 16 | TGTGCCAGCAGCCCAAGACTAGCGGGGGGGGGCATGGAGCAGTACTTC | CASSPRLAGGGMEQYF
TRBJ2-3 | NA | TRBV7-2 | NA | 14 | TGTGCCAGCAGCTTAGTTCAAGGCACAGATACGCAGTATTTT | CASSLVQGTDTQYF
TRBJ2-2 | TRBD2 | TRBV13 | NA | 16 | TGTGCCAGCAGCTTAGGGGCGGGAGGAGCCGCCGGGGAGCTGTTTTTT | CASSLGAGGAAGELFF
TRBJ2-6 | NA | TRBV11-2 | NA | 15 | TGTGCCAGCAGCTTAGGGAGGGCTGGGGCCAACGTCCTGACTTTC | CASSLGRAGANVLTF